This TCR beta chain derives from a study of T cell repertoires in aging, cancer and after chemotherapy. Whole-study context: Clear clonal overlap appeared across healthy donor samples taken over several months to years. Study-level findings and limits: Compared with age-matched healthy donors, untreated hematological or solid cancer patients showed higher blood TCR clonality. No conclusions about immunological memory after chemotherapy can be drawn from the repertoire data. In healthy donors, age-related TCR diversity loss mainly reflected lost richness.

In regard to this clonotype: Its antigen is still unknown.

CDR3 size: 15 residues. The germline V gene has CDR1 MNHEY and CDR2 SVGAGI. Trimming removed 2 bases from V and 4 bases from J; junction bases left unmatched: 5. The template was genomic DNA from peripheral blood, not RNA. TRB rearrangements spanning V, D and J were amplified using mixed TRB-A/B primers. TCRdb analysed the multiplex PCR reads with MiXCR anew, one entry per CDR3 protein. The sample records fewer than 7,000 distinct CDR3 sequences, 25% to 30% being singletons. The V and J genes are TRBV6-5 and TRBJ1-2, with 9 bases lining up with TRBD1. Sample: blood. This TCR came from a human donor in good health. DNA of the CDR3: TGTGCCAGCAGTTACACCGGGACAGGGACCTATGGCTACACCTTC. It specifies CASSYTGTGTYGYTF.